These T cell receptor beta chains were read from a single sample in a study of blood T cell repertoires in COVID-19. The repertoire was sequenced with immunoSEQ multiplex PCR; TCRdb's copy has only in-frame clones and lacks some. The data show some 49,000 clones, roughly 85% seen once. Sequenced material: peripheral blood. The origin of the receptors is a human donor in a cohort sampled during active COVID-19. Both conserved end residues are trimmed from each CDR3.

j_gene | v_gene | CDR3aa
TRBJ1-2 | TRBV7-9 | ASSLEIGQFGIYGYT
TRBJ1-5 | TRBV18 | ASSPGPPGHNQPQH
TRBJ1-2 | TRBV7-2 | ASSLVGTKTNYGYT
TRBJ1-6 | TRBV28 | ASSILAGVSPLH
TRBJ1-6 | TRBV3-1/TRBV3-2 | ASSQGGKNSPLH
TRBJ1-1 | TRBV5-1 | ASSAGVRLNTEAF
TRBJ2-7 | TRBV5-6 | ASSPLGTGKSYEQY
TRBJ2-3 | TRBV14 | ASSQETTSTDTQY
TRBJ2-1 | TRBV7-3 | ASSLRRGVGGDSYNEQF
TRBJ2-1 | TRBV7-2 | ASSLGYRARNEQF
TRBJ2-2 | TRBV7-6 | ASSPGGRGTGELF
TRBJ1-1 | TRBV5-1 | ASRQETEAF
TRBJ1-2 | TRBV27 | ASSLKGQGYGYT
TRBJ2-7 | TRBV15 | ATSFGRAYEQY